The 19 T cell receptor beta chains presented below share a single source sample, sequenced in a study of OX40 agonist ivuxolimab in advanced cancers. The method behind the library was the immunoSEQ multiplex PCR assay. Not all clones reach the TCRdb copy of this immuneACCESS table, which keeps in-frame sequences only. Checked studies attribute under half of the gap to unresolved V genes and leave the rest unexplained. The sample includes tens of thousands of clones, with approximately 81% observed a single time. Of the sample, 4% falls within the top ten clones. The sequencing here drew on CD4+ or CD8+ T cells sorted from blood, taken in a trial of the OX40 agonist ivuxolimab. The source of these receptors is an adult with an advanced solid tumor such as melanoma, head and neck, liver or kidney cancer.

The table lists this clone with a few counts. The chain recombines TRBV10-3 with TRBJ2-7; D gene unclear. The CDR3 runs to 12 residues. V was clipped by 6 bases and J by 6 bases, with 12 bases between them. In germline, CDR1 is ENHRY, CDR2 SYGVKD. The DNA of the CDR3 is TGTGCCATCAGCCCGCCGGGCGGCGAGCAGTACTTC. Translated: CAISPPGGEQYF.

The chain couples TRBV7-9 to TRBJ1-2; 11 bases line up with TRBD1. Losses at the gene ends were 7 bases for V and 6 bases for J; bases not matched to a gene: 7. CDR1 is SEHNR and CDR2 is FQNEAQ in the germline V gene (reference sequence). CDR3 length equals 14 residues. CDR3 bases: TGTGCCAGCACCCGAGGACAGGGGGCGCATGGCTACACCTTC. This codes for CASTRGQGAHGYTF.

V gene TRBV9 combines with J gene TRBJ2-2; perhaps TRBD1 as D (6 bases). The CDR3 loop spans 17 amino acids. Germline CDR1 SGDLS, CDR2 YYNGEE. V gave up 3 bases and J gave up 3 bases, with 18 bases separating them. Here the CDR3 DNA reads TGTGCCAGCAGCGATGCGACAGGCCGGTTGGACACCGGGGAGCTGTTTTTT. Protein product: CASSDATGRLDTGELFF.

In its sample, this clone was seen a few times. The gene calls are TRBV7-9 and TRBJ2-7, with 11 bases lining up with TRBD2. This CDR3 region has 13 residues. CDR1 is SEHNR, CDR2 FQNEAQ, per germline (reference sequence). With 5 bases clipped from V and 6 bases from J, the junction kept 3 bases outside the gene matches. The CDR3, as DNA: TGTGCCAGCAGCCTTAGCGGGAGGGGCGAGCAGTACTTC. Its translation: CASSLSGRGEQYF.

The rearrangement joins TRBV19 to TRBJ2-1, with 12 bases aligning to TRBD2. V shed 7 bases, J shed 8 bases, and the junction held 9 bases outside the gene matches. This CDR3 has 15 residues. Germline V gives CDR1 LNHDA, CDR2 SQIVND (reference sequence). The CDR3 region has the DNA TGTGCCAGTATATCGACTAGCGGGAGTGGGGATGAGCAGTTCTTC. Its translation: CASISTSGSGDEQFF.

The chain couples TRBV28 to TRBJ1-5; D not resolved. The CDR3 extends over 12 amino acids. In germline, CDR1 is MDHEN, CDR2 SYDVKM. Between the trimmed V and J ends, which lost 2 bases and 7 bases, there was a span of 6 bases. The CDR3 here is CASSLITQPQHF. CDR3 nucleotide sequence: TGTGCCAGCAGTTTAATCACCCAGCCCCAGCATTTT.

The DNA of the CDR3 is TGCGCCAGCAGCCAAGACACGACGTCGACTAGCGTAACCGGGGAGCTGTTTTTT. It translates to CASSQDTTSTSVTGELFF. The genes are TRBV4-1 and TRBJ2-2; 8 positions agree with TRBD2. V gave up 0 bases and J gave up 5 bases; unmatched junction bases: 11. The germline V gene has CDR1 MGHRA and CDR2 YSYEKL. This CDR3 region has 18 residues.

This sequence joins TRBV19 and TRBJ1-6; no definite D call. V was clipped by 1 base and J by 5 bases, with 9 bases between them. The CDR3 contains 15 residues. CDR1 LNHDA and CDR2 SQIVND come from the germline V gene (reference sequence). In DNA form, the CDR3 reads TGTGCCAGTAGTATAGGACGGTGGGATAATTCACCCCTCCACTTT. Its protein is CASSIGRWDNSPLHF.

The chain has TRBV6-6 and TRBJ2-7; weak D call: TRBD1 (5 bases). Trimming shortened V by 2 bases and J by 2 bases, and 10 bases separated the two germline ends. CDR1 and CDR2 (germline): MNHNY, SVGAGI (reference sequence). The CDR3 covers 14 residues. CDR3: CASSYHDRTYEQYF. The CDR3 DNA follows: TGTGCCAGCAGTTACCACGACAGAACCTACGAGCAGTACTTC.

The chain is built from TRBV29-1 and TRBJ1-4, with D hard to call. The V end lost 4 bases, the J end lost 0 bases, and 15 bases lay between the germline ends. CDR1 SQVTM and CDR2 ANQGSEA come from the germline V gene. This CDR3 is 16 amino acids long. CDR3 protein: CSVATGLVATNEKLFF. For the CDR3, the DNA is TGCAGCGTTGCCACGGGCCTGGTTGCAACTAATGAAAAACTGTTTTTT.

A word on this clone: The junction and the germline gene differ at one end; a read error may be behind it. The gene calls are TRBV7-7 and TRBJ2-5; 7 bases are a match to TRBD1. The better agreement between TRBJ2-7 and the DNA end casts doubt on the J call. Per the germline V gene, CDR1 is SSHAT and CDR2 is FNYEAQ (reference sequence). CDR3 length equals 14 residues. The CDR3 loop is CASSFSGTDDEQYF. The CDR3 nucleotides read TGTGCTAGCAGCTTCTCCGGGACAGATGACGAGCAGTACTTC.

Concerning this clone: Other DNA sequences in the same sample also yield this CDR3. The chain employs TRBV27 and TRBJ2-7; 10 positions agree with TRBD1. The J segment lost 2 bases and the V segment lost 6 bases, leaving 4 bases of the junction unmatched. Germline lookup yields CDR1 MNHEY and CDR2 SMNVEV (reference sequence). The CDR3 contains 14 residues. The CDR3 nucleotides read TGTGCCAGCAGGGGGGACAGGGGAACCTACGAGCAGTACTTC. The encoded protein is CASRGDRGTYEQYF.

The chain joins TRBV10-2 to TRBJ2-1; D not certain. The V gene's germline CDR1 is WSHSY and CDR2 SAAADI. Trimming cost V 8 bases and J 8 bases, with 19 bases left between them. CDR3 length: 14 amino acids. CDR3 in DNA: TGCGCCAGCCCTTTTCGAACGAGCATGGATGAGCAGTTCTTC. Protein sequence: CASPFRTSMDEQFF.

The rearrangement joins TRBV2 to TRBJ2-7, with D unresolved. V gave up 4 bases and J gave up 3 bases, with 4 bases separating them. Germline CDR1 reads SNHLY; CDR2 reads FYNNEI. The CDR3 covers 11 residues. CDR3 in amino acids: CASSVGYEQYF. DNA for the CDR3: TGTGCCAGCAGTGTTGGCTACGAGCAGTACTTC.

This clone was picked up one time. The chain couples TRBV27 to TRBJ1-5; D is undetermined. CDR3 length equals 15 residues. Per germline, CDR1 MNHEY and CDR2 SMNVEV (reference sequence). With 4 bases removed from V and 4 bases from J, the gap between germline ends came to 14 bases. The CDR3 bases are TGTGCCAGCAGTTCAACGACGGAGTTTAATCAGCCCCAGCATTTT. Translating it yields CASSSTTEFNQPQHF.

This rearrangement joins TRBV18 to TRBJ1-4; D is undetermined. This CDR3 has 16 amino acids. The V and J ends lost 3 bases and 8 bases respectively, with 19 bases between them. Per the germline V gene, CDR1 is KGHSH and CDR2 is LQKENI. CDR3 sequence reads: CASSPRGGSDWEKLFF. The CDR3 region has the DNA TGTGCCAGCTCACCCCGCGGCGGGAGTGACTGGGAAAAACTGTTTTTT. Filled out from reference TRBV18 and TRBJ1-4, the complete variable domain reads NAGVMQNPRHLVRRRGQEARLRCSPMKGHSHVYWYRQLPEEGLKFMVYLQKENIIDESGMPKERFSAEFPKEGPSILRIQQVVRGDSAAYFCASSPRGGSDWEKLFFGSGTQLSVL.

The CDR3 is CASSHIRDLVYTF. CDR3 DNA sequence: TGCGCCAGCAGCCACATACGGGACTTAGTCTACACCTTC. The genes are TRBV4-1 and TRBJ1-2; D is perhaps TRBD1 (5 bases). Looked up from germline, CDR1 is MGHRA and CDR2 is YSYEKL. Trimming removed 3 bases from V and 10 bases from J, with 15 bases in between. The CDR3 extends over 13 amino acids.

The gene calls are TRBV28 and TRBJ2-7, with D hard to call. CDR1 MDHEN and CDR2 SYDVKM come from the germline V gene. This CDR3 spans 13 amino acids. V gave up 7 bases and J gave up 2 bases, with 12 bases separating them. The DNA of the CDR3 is TGTGCCAGCACCCCCCTGTCAGCCTACGAGCAGTACTTC. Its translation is CASTPLSAYEQYF.

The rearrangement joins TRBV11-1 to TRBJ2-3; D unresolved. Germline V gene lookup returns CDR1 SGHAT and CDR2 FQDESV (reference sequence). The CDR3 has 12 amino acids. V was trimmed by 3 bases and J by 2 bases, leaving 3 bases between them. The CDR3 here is CASSLPTDTQYF. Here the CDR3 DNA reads TGTGCCAGCAGCTTGCCCACAGATACGCAGTATTTT.